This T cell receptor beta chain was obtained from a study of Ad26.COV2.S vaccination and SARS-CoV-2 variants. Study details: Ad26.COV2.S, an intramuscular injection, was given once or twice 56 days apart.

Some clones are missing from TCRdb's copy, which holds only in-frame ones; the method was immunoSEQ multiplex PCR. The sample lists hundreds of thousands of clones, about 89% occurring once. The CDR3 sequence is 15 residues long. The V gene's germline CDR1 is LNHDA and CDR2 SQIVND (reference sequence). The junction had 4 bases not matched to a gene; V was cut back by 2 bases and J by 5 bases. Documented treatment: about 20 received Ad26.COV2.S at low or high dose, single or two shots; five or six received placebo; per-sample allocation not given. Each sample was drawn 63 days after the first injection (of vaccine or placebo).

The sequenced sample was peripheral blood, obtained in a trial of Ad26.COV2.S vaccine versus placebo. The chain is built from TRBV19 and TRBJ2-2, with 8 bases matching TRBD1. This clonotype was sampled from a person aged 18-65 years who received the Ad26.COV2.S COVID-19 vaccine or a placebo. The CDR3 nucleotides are TGTGCCAGTAGTATACCCCAGGGGGCAACCGGGGAGCTGTTTTTT. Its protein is CASSIPQGATGELFF. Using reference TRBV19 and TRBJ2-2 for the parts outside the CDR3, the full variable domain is DGGITQSPKYLFRKEGQNVTLSCEQNLNHDAMYWYRQDPGQGLRLIYYSQIVNDFQKGDIAEGYSVSREKKESFPLTVTSAQKNPTAFYLCASSIPQGATGELFFGEGSRLTVL.